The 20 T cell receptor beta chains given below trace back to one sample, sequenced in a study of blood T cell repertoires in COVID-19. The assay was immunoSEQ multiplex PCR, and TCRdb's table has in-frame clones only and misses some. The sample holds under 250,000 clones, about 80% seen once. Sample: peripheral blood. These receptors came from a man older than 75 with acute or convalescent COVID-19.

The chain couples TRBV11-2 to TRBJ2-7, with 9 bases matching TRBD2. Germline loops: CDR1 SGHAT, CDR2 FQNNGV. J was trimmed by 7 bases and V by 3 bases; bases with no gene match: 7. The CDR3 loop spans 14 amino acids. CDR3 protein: CASSLGASGVEQYF. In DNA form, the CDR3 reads TGTGCCAGCAGCTTGGGGGCTAGCGGGGTTGAGCAGTACTTC.

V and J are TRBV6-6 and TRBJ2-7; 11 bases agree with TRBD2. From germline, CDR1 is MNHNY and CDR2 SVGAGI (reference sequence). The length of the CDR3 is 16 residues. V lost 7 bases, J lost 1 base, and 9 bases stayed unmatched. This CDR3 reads CASTPRTSGFSYEQYF. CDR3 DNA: TGTGCCAGCACCCCCAGGACTAGCGGGTTTTCCTACGAGCAGTACTTC.

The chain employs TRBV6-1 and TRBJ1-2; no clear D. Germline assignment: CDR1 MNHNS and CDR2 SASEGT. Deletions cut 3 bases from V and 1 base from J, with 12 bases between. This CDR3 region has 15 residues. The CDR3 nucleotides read TGTGCCAGCAGTGACCCTAGATACGATAACTATGGCTACACCTTC. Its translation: CASSDPRYDNYGYTF.

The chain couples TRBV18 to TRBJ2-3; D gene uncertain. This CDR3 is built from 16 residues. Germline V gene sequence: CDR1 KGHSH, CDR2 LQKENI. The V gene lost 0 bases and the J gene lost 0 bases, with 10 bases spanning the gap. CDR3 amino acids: CASSPPGFPSTDTQYF. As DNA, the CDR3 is TGTGCCAGCTCACCACCGGGCTTCCCTAGCACAGATACGCAGTATTTT.

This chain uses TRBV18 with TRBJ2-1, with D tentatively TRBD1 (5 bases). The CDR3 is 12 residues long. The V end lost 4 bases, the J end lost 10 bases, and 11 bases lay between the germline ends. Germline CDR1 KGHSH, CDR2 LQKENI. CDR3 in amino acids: CASSRVAGEQFF. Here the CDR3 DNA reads TGTGCCAGCTCACGGGTTGCAGGGGAGCAGTTCTTC.

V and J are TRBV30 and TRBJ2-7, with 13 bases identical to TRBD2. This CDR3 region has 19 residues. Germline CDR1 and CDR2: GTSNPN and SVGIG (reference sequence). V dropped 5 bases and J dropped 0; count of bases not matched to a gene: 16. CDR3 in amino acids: CAWGFGLAGVGASSYEQYF. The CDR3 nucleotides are TGTGCCTGGGGTTTTGGACTAGCGGGGGTCGGAGCCAGCTCCTACGAGCAGTACTTC.

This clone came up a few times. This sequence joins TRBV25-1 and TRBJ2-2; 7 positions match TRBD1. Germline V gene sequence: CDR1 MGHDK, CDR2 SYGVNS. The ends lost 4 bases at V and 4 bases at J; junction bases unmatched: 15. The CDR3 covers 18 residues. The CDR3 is CASSAWTGGQVVTGELFF. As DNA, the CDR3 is TGTGCCAGCAGTGCCTGGACAGGCGGGCAAGTAGTCACCGGGGAGCTGTTTTTT.

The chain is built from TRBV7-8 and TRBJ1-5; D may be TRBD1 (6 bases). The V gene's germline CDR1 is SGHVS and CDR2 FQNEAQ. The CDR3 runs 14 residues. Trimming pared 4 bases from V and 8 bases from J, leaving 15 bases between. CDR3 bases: TGTGCCAGCAGCTACGACGGGGGGCAAGAGCCCCAGCATTTT. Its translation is CASSYDGGQEPQHF. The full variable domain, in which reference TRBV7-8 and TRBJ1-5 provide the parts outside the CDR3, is GAGVSQSPRYKVAKRGQDVALRCDPISGHVSLFWYQQALGQGPEFLTYFQNEAQLDKSGLPSDRFFAERPEGSVSTLKIQRTQQEDSAVYLCASSYDGGQEPQHFGDGTRLSIL.

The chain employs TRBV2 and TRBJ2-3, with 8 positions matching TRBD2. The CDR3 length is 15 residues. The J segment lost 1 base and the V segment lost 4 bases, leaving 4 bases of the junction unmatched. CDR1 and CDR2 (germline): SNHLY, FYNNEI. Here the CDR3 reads CASSAPAGGTDTQYF. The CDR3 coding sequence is TGTGCCAGCAGTGCCCCAGCGGGAGGCACAGATACGCAGTATTTT. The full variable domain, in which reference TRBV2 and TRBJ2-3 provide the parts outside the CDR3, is EPEVTQTPSHQVTQMGQEVILRCVPISNHLYFYWYRQILGQKVEFLVSFYNNEISEKSEIFDDQFSVERPDGSNFTLKIRSTKLEDSAMYFCASSAPAGGTDTQYFGPGTRLTVL.

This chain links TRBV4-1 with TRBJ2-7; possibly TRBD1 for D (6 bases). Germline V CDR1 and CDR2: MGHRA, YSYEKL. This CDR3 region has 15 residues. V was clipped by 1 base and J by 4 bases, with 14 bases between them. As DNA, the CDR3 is TGCGCCAGCAGCCAAGGGACCAGGGGAGAGTACGAGCAGTACTTC. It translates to CASSQGTRGEYEQYF.

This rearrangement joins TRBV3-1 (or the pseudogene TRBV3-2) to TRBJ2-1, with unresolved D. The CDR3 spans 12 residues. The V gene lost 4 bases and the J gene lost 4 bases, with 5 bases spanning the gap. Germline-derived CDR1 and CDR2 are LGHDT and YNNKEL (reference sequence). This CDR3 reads CASSRGYNEQFF. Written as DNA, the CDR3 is TGTGCCAGCAGCCGAGGATACAATGAGCAGTTCTTC.

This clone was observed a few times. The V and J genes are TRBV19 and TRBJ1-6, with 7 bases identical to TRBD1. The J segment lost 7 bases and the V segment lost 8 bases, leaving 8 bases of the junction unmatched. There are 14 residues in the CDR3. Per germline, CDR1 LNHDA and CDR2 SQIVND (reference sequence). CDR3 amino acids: CASRTGEINSPLHF. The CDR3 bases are TGTGCCAGTCGGACAGGCGAGATCAATTCACCCCTCCACTTT. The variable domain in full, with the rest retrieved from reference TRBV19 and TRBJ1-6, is DGGITQSPKYLFRKEGQNVTLSCEQNLNHDAMYWYRQDPGQGLRLIYYSQIVNDFQKGDIAEGYSVSREKKESFPLTVTSAQKNPTAFYLCASRTGEINSPLHFGNGTRLTVT.

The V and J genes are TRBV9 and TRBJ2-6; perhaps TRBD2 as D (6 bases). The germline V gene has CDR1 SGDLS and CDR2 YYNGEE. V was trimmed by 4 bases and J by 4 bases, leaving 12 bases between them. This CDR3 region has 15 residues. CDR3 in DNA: TGTGCCAGCAGCCGTGGAGGGGCCGGGGCCAACGTCCTGACTTTC. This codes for CASSRGGAGANVLTF.

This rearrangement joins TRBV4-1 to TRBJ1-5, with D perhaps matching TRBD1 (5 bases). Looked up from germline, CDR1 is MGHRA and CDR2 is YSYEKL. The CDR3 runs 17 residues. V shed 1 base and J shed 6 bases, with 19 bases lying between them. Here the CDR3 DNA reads TGCGCCAGCAGCCAAGCAATCTTGGGGCAGGGCGCTCAGCCCCAGCATTTT. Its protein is CASSQAILGQGAQPQHF.

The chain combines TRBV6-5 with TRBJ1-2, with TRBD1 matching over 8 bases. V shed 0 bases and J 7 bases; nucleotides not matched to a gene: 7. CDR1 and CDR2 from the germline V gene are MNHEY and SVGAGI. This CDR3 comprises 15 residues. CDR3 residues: CASSYSLGQASGYTF. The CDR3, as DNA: TGTGCCAGCAGTTACTCCTTGGGACAGGCGAGTGGCTACACCTTC.

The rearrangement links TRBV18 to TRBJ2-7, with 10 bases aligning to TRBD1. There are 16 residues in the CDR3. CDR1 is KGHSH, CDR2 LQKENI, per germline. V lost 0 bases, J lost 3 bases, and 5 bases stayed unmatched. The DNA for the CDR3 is TGTGCCAGCTCACCACCTACAGGGACAGGGGACTACGAGCAGTACTTC. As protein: CASSPPTGTGDYEQYF. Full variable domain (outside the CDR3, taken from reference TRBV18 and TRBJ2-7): NAGVMQNPRHLVRRRGQEARLRCSPMKGHSHVYWYRQLPEEGLKFMVYLQKENIIDESGMPKERFSAEFPKEGPSILRIQQVVRGDSAAYFCASSPPTGTGDYEQYFGPGTRLTVT.

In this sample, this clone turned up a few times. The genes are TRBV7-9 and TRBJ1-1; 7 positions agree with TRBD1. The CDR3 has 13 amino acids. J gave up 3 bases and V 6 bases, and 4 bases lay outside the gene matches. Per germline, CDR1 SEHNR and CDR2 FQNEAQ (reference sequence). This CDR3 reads CASRGQGDTEAFF. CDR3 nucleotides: TGTGCCAGCAGGGGTCAGGGGGACACTGAAGCTTTCTTT.

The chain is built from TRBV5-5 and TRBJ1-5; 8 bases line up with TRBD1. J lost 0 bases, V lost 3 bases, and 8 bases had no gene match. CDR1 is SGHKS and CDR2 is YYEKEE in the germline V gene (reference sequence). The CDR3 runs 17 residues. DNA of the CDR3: TGTGCCAGCAGCTCGACACCAGGACAGGGTAGCAATCAGCCCCAGCATTTT. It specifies CASSSTPGQGSNQPQHF.

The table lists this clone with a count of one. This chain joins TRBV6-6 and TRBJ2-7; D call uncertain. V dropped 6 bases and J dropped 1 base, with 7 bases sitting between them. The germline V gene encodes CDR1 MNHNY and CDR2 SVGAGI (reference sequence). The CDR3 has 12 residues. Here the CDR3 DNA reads TGTGCCAGCAGCCCCTTGTCCTACGAGCAGTACTTC. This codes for CASSPLSYEQYF.

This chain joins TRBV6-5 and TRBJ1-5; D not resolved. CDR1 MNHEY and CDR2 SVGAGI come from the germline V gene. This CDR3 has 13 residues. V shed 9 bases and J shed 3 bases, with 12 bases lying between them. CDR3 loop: CASREGNNQPQHF. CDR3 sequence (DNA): TGTGCCAGTCGCGAGGGTAACAATCAGCCCCAGCATTTT.